This T cell receptor beta chain was sequenced in a study of shared clonotypes between healthy human individuals. Replicate PCRs from sorted subsets contained around 200 ng DNA, which is roughly 30,000 T cell genomes. This table comes from immunoSEQ multiplex PCR, and its TCRdb copy is limited to in-frame clones, with some not included. The sample has 600,000 to 700,000 clones, around 73% seen once. Of note for this clone: Its antigen remains unidentified.

Germline V CDR1 and CDR2: KGHSY, FQNENV. There are 14 residues in the CDR3. V shed 4 bases and J shed 1 base, with 10 bases lying between them. Study results and caveats: Between a few donors, naive CD4 clonotypes were shared at a level of around 5.1%. There were few donors, and this limited the genetic and exposure-history diversity represented. It was anticipated that sequencing depth would influence how many clonotypes donors shared.

The V gene is TRBV16, the J gene TRBJ2-5; D is unresolved. The clonotype originates from a woman aged 25 to 39 in good health. Material for sequencing was memory CD4+ T cells sorted from blood. Subset given: CD45RA-negative fraction. CDR3 bases: TGTGCCAGCAGCCGCCGGACGGGCCAAGAGACCCAGTACTTC. It specifies CASSRRTGQETQYF.